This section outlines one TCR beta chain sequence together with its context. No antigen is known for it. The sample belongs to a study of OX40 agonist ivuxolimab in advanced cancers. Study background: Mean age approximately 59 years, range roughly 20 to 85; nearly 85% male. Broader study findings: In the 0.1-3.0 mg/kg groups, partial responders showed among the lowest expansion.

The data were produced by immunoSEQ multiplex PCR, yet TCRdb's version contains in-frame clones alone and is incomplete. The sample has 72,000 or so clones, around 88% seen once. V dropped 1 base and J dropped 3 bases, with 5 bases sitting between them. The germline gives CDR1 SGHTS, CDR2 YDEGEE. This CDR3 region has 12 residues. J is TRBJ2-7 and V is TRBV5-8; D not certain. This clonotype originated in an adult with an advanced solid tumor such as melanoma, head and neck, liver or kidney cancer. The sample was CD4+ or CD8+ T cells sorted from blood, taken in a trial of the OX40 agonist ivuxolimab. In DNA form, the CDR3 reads TGTGCCAGCAGCTTGTACGGCTACGAGCAGTACTTC. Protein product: CASSLYGYEQYF.